The rows below give T cell receptor beta chains drawn from one sample of a study of OX40 agonist ivuxolimab in advanced cancers. Produced via immunoSEQ multiplex PCR; TCRdb's table is partial and in-frame only. Here the sample spans about 98,000 clones, around nine tenths being singletons. Sequenced material: CD4+ or CD8+ T cells sorted from blood, taken in a trial of the OX40 agonist ivuxolimab. Receptors originate from an adult with an advanced solid tumor such as melanoma, head and neck, liver or kidney cancer. CDR3s include the opening cysteine and the closing phenylalanine or tryptophan. A D gene is named only where the DNA matches it firmly. Where a row states a size, it is once, few, many or the class of an expanded clone; other rows omit it.

CDR3 DNA,CDR3 protein,J gene,clone size,D gene,V gene
TGCGCCAGCAGCTTGTCTGGTCTAGTACCCTACAATGAGCAGTTCTTC,CASSLSGLVPYNEQFF,TRBJ2-1,.,.,TRBV5-1
TGCGCCAGCAGCTCAAACGGTGGGGTAAGGACAGATACGCAGTATTTT,CASSSNGGVRTDTQYF,TRBJ2-3,.,.,TRBV5-1
TGTGCCAGCTCTACCGACCAAGAGACCCAGTACTTC,CASSTDQETQYF,TRBJ2-5,.,.,TRBV6-1
TGTGCCAGCAGCTTATCCCCCTCGGGGGGAAACACCATATATTTT,CASSLSPSGGNTIYF,TRBJ1-3,.,.,TRBV7-2
TGCGCCAGCAGGGGGCAGGGCCAAGTACAAGAGACCCAGTACTTC,CASRGQGQVQETQYF,TRBJ2-5,.,.,TRBV5-1
TGTGCCAGCAGCAAAGGGCGGACAGAAGAGGAGGCCGGGGAGCTGTTTTTT,CASSKGRTEEEAGELFF,TRBJ2-2,.,.,TRBV21-1
TGTGCCATCAGTGAGTTTCCGGCACCGGAGGGGACCCAGTACTTC,CAISEFPAPEGTQYF,TRBJ2-5,.,.,TRBV10-3
TGTGCCAGCAGTTTGGACTTAGGGGGGGCCGGTAATTCACCCCTCCACTTT,CASSLDLGGAGNSPLHF,TRBJ1-6,.,.,TRBV27
TGTGCCAGCTCACCTCGGGGGGGGGCAATGAACACTGAAGCTTTCTTT,CASSPRGGAMNTEAFF,TRBJ1-1,once,.,TRBV6-4
TGTGCCAGCAGCCCCTCCATTACGAACACCGGGGAGCTGTTTTTT,CASSPSITNTGELFF,TRBJ2-2,.,.,TRBV6-5
TGTGCCAGCAGCTTTTCTGGGACAGATACGCAGTATTTT,CASSFSGTDTQYF,TRBJ2-3,.,.,TRBV7-2
TGTGCCATCAAACCGGACAGGGTCTCTGGAAACACCATATATTTT,CAIKPDRVSGNTIYF,TRBJ1-3,once,TRBD1,TRBV10-3
TGTGCCAGTAGTCCCTGGGCGCTTGGCTCCTACGAGCAGTACTTC,CASSPWALGSYEQYF,TRBJ2-7,.,.,TRBV19
TGTGCCAGCACCCCAGGGTGGGGGCGGTCCTACGAGCAGTACTTC,CASTPGWGRSYEQYF,TRBJ2-7,.,.,TRBV28